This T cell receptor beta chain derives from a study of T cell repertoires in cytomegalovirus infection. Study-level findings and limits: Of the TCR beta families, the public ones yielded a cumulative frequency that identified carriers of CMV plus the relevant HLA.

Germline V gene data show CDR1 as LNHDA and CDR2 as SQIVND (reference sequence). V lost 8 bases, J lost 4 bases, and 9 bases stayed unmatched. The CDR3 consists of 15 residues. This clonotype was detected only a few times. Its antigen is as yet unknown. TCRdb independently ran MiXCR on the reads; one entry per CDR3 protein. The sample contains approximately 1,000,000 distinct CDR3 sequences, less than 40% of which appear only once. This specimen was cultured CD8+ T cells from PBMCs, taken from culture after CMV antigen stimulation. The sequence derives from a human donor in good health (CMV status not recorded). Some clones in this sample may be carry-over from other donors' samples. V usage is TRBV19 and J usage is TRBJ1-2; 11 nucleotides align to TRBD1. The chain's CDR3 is CASRTGGVGSYGYTF. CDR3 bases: TGTGCCAGTCGGACAGGGGGCGTCGGAAGCTATGGCTACACCTTC.